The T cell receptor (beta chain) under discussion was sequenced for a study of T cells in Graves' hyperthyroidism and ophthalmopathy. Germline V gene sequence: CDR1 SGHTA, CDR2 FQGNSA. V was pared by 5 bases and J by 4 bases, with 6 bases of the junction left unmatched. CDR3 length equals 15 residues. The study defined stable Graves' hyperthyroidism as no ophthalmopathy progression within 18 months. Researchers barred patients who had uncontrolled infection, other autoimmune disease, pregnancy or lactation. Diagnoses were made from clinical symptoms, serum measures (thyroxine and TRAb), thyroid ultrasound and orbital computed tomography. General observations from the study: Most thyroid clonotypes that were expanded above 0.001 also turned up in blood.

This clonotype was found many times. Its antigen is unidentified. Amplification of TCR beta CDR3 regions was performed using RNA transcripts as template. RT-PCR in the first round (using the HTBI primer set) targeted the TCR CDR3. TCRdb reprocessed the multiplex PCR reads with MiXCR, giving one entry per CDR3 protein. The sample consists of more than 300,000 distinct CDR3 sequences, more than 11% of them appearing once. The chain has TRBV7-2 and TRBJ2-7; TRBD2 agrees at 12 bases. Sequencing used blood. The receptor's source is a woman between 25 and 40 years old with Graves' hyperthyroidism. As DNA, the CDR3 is TGTGCCAGCAGCACCCGACTAGCGGGAGTTTACGAGCAGTACTTC. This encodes CASSTRLAGVYEQYF.